The present T cell receptor beta chain was sequenced within a study of human T cells and chemical hapten exposure. The wider study: The study patch tested 0.01% DPC on the upper back and read results at 6 days.

CDR3 length: 12 amino acids. With 3 bases removed from V and 6 bases from J, the gap between germline ends came to 8 bases. This clonotype was picked up many times. As yet, its antigen is unknown. Time point: pre-sensitization, week 0. As to treatment: therapeutic diphenylcyclopropenone sensitization with weekly scalp DPC. Blood, whole and unfractionated, served as the source for total RNA extraction. Study conclusions and caveats: It was expanded TCRs that formed significantly more large CDR3 similarity clusters than controls did.

A single record per CDR3 protein comes from TCRdb applying MiXCR to the RACE reads. The sample holds more than 85,000 distinct CDR3 sequences, around 8.8% seen once. V is TRBV12-3 or TRBV12-4 and J is TRBJ1-2; D is undetermined. The sample consisted of whole blood, taken in connection with sensitization to the hapten diphenylcyclopropenone (DPC). The clonotype originates from a man between 35 and 55 years old with alopecia areata. Some clones in this sample may be carry-over from other donors' samples. The CDR3 region is CASSFDIHGYTF. The CDR3 nucleotides are TGTGCCAGCAGTTTTGATATCCATGGCTACACCTTC.